Listed here are 5 T cell receptor beta chains from one sample, sequenced in a study of cytomegalovirus exposure and HLA in healthy donors. The PCR was carried out with 60 Vbeta primers and 13 Jbeta primers. TCRdb's table, derived via immunoSEQ multiplex PCR, lists solely in-frame clones and lacks some. This table has fewer than 250,000 clones, roughly 80% appearing once. Sequencing used PBMCs. The receptors stem from a man younger than 40 in good health and CMV-seronegative.

The chain is built from TRBV18 and TRBJ2-3; no clear D gene. V lost 3 bases and J lost 2, with 9 bases in between. Germline CDR1 is KGHSH and CDR2 is LQKENI. This CDR3 is built from 14 residues. In DNA form, the CDR3 reads TGTGCCAGCTCACCGCCGCAGGACACAGATACGCAGTATTTT. The encoded protein is CASSPPQDTDTQYF.

This chain joins TRBV5-1 and TRBJ2-2; the match to TRBD1 covers 7 bases. The germline CDR1 and CDR2 sequences are SGHRS and YFSETQ. This CDR3 has 17 amino acids. V shed 1 base, J shed 1 base, and the junction held 7 bases outside the gene matches. This CDR3 is CASSLPQTGMNTGELFF. CDR3 sequence (DNA): TGCGCCAGCAGCTTGCCCCAGACAGGGATGAACACCGGGGAGCTGTTTTTT.

The V gene is TRBV9, the J gene TRBJ2-7, with 12 bases matching TRBD2. The germline V gene encodes CDR1 SGDLS and CDR2 YYNGEE. V lost 3 bases to trimming and J lost 3 bases; unmatched junction nucleotides: 7. This CDR3 region has 16 residues. CDR3: CASSATSGGPLYEQYF. The CDR3 DNA sequence: TGTGCCAGCAGCGCTACTAGCGGGGGGCCTCTCTACGAGCAGTACTTC.

The chain is built from TRBV28 and TRBJ1-4; the D gene is possibly TRBD1 (5 bases). The length of the CDR3 is 13 residues. Germline V gene data show CDR1 as MDHEN and CDR2 as SYDVKM. V was clipped by 2 bases and J by 6 bases, with 7 bases between them. The CDR3 protein is CASSLGGDEKLFF. The DNA of the CDR3 is TGTGCCAGCAGTTTAGGGGGGGATGAAAAACTGTTTTTT.

This chain joins TRBV2 and TRBJ1-6; D is unclear. Trimming removed 9 bases from V and 0 bases from J, with 15 bases in between. The CDR3 sequence is 16 residues long. Looked up from germline, CDR1 is SNHLY and CDR2 is FYNNEI. The CDR3 region is CASLSSWSSYNSPLHF. The DNA for the CDR3 is TGTGCCAGTCTATCTTCCTGGAGCTCCTATAATTCACCCCTCCACTTT.